The entry that follows covers one TCR beta chain sequence. The sample comes from a study of blood T cell repertoires in COVID-19. V was shortened by 2 bases and J by 3 bases, with 20 bases between the two germline ends. The CDR3 contains 19 residues. CDR1 and CDR2 (germline): MNHEY, SMNVEV (reference sequence). Here immunoSEQ multiplex PCR was the method, and the copy in TCRdb shows in-frame clones only, minus some. The table includes about 270,000 clones, about 87% detected once. The chain has TRBV27 and TRBJ1-6, with D possibly TRBD1 on 5 matching bases. This TCR came from a woman aged 50 to 65 who had recovered from COVID-19. Sample: PBMCs or T cells enriched from blood (not recorded which). CDR3 residues: CASSLAPGPPGYYNSPLHF. The CDR3 DNA reads as TGTGCCAGCAGTTTAGCCCCAGGGCCGCCCGGATACTATAATTCACCCCTCCACTTT.